The 5 T cell receptor beta chains given below trace back to one sample, sequenced in a study of blood T cells in healthy people across ages. Next came a second PCR, run for about 7 to 11 cycles, which used a sample-barcoded 5' primer along with a J-beta primer mix. Each CDR3 protein is one row after TCRdb ran MiXCR on the 5' RACE reads. The sample has approximately 800,000 distinct CDR3 sequences; 58% are singletons. Sequencing was performed on blood. These receptors originate from a man aged 25-40 years in good health.

The chain carries TRBV20-1 and TRBJ2-3; perhaps TRBD1 as D (5 bases). The CDR3 length is 13 residues. Germline CDR1 DFQATT, CDR2 SNEGSKA (reference sequence). Trimming removed 3 bases from V and 0 bases from J, with 7 bases in between. This CDR3 reads CSASWGSTDTQYF. CDR3 sequence (DNA): TGCAGTGCTAGTTGGGGCAGCACAGATACGCAGTATTTT.

The V call is TRBV4-2, the J call TRBJ1-1; D not resolved. The CDR3 is 12 residues long. Germline V CDR1 and CDR2: LGHNA, YNFKEQ. Trimming cost V 0 bases and J 11 bases, with 10 bases left between them. CDR3 bases: TGTGCCAGCAGCCAAGATCTCGAGCGGGCTTTCTTT. Translated: CASSQDLERAFF.

The rearrangement joins TRBV7-9 to TRBJ2-7, with a possible D match to TRBD2 (6 bases). The germline V and J ends were trimmed by 8 bases and 1 base, with 18 bases remaining between them. The CDR3 is 15 amino acids. Germline lookup yields CDR1 SEHNR and CDR2 FQNEAQ (reference sequence). The CDR3 DNA reads TGTGCCAGCTCCTCCTCCGGGAGCCTTTCCTACGAGCAGTACTTC. Translating gives CASSSSGSLSYEQYF.

The CDR3 sequence is CASSPRRWGYGYTF. Here the CDR3 DNA reads TGCGCCAGCAGCCCTCGACGATGGGGCTATGGCTACACCTTC. The chain joins TRBV4-3 to TRBJ1-2; D not resolved. The ends were cut back, 4 bases at V and 4 bases at J, with 13 bases in the middle. Germline V gene lookup returns CDR1 LGHNA and CDR2 YSLEER. The CDR3 runs 14 residues.

As to this clonotype: Sequence at one end of the junction differs from germline and may be a read error. The chain couples TRBV30 to TRBJ1-6; the D gene is possibly TRBD1 (5 bases). The CDR3 covers 14 residues. Germline loops: CDR1 GTSNPN, CDR2 SVGIG (reference sequence). The CDR3 DNA reads TGTGCCTGGCAGGGCGGCTCCTATAATCCACCCCTCCACTTT. This translates into CAWQGGSYNPPLHF. The full variable domain, completed using reference TRBV30 and TRBJ1-6, is SQTIHQWPATLVQPVGSPLSLECTVEGTSNPNLYWYRQAAGRGLQLLFYSVGIGQISSEVPQNLSASRPQDRQFILSSKKLLLSDSGFYLCAWQGGSYNPPLHFGNGTRLTVT.